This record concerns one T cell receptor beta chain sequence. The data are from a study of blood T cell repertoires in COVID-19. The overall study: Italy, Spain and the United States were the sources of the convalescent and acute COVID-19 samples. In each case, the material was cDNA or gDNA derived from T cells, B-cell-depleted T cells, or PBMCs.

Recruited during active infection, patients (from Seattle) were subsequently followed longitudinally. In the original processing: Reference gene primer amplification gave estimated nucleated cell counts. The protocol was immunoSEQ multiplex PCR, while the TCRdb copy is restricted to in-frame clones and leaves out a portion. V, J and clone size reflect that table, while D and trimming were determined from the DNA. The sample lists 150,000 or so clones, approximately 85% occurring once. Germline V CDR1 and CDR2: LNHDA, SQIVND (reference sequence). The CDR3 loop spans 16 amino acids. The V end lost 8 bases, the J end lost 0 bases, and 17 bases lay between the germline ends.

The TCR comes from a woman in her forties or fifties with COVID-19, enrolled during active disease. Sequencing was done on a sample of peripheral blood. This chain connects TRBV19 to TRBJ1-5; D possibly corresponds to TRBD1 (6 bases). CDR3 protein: CASGKQGSYSNQPQHF. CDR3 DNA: TGTGCCAGTGGGAAACAGGGATCCTATAGCAATCAGCCCCAGCATTTT.